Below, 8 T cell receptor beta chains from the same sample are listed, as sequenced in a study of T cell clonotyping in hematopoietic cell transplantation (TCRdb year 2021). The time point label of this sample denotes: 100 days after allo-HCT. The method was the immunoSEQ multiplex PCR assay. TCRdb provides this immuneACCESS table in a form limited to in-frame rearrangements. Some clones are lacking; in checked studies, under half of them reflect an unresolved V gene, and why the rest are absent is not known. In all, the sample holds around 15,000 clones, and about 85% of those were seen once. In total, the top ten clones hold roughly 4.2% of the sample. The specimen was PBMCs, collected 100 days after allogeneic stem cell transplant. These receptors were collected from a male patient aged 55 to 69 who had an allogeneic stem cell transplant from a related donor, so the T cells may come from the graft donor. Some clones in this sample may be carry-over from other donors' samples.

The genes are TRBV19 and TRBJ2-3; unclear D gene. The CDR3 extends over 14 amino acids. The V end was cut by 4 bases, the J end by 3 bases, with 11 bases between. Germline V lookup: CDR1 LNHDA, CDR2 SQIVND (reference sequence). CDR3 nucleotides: TGTGCCAGTAGTAGGGTCGGTGAAACAGATACGCAGTATTTT. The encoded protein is CASSRVGETDTQYF.

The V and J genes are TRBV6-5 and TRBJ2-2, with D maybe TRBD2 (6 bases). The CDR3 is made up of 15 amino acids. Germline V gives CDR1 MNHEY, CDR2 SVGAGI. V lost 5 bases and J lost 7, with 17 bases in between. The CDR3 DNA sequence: TGTGCCAGCAGTATTGCGGGGATCTCGATCGGGGAGCTGTTTTTT. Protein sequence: CASSIAGISIGELFF.

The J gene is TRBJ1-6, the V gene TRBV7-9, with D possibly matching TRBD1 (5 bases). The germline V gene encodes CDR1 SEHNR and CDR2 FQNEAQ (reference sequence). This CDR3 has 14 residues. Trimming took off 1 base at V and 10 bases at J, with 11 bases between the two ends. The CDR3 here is CASSLVPGRSPLHF. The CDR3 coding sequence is TGTGCCAGCAGCTTAGTTCCGGGGCGGTCACCCCTCCACTTT.

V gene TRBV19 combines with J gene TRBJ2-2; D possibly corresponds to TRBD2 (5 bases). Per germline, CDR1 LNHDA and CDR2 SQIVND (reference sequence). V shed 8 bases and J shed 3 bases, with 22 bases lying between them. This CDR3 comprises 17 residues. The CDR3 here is CASGGPAESPYTGELFF. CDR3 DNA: TGTGCCAGTGGCGGGCCGGCAGAGTCCCCATACACCGGGGAGCTGTTTTTT.

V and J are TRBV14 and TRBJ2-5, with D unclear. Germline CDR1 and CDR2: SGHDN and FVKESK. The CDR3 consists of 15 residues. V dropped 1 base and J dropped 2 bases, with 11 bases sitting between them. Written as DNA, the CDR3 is TGTGCCAGCAGCCAAGGGTTCTGGGAACAAGAGACCCAGTACTTC. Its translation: CASSQGFWEQETQYF. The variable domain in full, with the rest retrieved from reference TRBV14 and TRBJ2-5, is EAGVTQFPSHSVIEKGQTVTLRCDPISGHDNLYWYRRVMGKEIKFLLHFVKESKQDESGMPNNRFLAERTGGTYSTLKVQPAELEDSGVYFCASSQGFWEQETQYFGPGTRLLVL.

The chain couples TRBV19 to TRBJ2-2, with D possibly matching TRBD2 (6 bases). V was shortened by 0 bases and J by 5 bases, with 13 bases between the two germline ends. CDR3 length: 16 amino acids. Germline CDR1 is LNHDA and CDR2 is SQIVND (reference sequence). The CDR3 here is CASSIEGGYRTGELFF. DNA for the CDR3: TGTGCCAGTAGTATAGAAGGAGGGTATCGAACCGGGGAGCTGTTTTTT.

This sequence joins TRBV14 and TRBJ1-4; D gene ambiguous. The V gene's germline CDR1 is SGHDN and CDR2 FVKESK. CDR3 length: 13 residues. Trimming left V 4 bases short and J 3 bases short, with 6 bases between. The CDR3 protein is CASSRGANEKLFF. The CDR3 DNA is TGTGCCAGCAGCCGGGGAGCTAATGAAAAACTGTTTTTT.

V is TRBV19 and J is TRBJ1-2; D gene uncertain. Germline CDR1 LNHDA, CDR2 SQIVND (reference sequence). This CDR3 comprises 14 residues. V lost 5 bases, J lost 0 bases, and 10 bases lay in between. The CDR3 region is CASSEVYANYGYTF. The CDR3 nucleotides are TGTGCCAGTAGTGAAGTATATGCTAACTATGGCTACACCTTC.